The sequence of this T cell receptor (beta chain) was determined in a study of T cells after yellow fever vaccination. Overall study findings and caveats: At 95% to 96% for CD4 and about 87% for CD8, most primary-vaccination clones showed up again after the booster. Contamination by abundant bulk-population clonotypes could be present in FACS-sorted repertoires.

TCRdb analysed the 5' RACE reads with MiXCR anew, one entry per CDR3 protein. Of about 130,000 distinct CDR3 sequences listed, about 8.4% were seen once; the top ten hold under 40%. Comments on this clonotype: Its matching antigen is unknown.

The CDR3 covers 15 residues. Trimming cost V 1 base and J 4 bases, with 13 bases left between them. CDR1 and CDR2 from the germline V gene are PRHDT and FYEKMQ (reference sequence). Material: CD8+ T cells sorted from PBMCs, obtained on the day of the yellow fever booster vaccination. The clonotype comes from a young man who received the YFV17D yellow fever vaccine. V is TRBV13 and J is TRBJ2-5; a possible D gene is TRBD2 (5 bases). The DNA of the CDR3 is TGTGCCAGCAGCTTAGTCTCGGGGTTGGGAGAGACCCAGTACTTC. As protein: CASSLVSGLGETQYF.